The 3 T cell receptor beta chains below come from one sample, sequenced in a study of shared clonotypes between healthy human individuals. Libraries were prepared by immunoSEQ multiplex PCR; TCRdb keeps only in-frame clonotypes and omits some of them. The data contain approximately 740,000 clones, around 92% of them singletons. Naive CD8 populations comprised CD45RO-negative cells positively selected for CCR7, excluding terminally differentiated effector memory CD45RA+ cells. Sequenced input: naive CD8+ T cells sorted from blood. The source is a man aged 25 to 45 in good health.

This sequence joins TRBV20-1 and TRBJ2-7; D unclear. Trimming shortened V by 7 bases and J by 3 bases, and 10 bases separated the two germline ends. In germline, CDR1 is DFQATT, CDR2 SNEGSKA (reference sequence). The CDR3 is 11 residues long. CDR3 protein: CSVGHYYEQYF. DNA for the CDR3: TGCAGTGTCGGGCATTACTACGAGCAGTACTTC.

The rearrangement links TRBV19 to TRBJ2-2; D not resolved. V lost 1 base, J lost 7 bases, and 16 bases lay in between. This CDR3 region has 16 residues. Germline lookup yields CDR1 LNHDA and CDR2 SQIVND (reference sequence). The CDR3 region has the DNA TGTGCCAGTAGTATAGGCCCGCGCGCCCCCAACGGGGAGCTGTTTTTT. Translation gives CASSIGPRAPNGELFF.

The rearrangement joins TRBV29-1 to TRBJ2-7; the match to TRBD2 covers 9 bases. Germline V gene sequence: CDR1 SQVTM, CDR2 ANQGSEA. The CDR3 is 14 amino acids. V lost 3 bases, J lost 1 base, and 4 bases stayed unmatched. The CDR3 region is CSVEREGESYEQYF. CDR3 nucleotides: TGCAGCGTTGAGCGGGAGGGAGAATCCTACGAGCAGTACTTC.